Listed below are T cell receptor beta chains from one sample, sequenced in a study of CD8 T cells in ankylosing spondylitis. Via MiXCR, TCRdb re-called the 5' RACE reads, giving one row per CDR3 protein. The sample records 150,000 to 200,000 distinct CDR3 sequences, 25% to 35% being singletons. What was sequenced was synovial fluid, either unsorted or a sorted T cell fraction (not recorded which). These TCRs come from a male donor with ankylosing spondylitis. Both conserved end residues are part of each CDR3. A D gene is named only where the DNA matches it firmly. Some rows have no size entry. The others give once, few or many, or a class for an expanded clone.

d_call	v_call	clone_size	j_call	cdr3_length	cdr3_nt	cdr3_aa
NA	TRBV7-2	NA	TRBJ2-3	15	TGTGCCAGCAGCCTTCAGGGGATCCTCACAGATACGCAGTATTTT	CASSLQGILTDTQYF
NA	TRBV5-1	NA	TRBJ2-7	11	TGCGCCAGCAGCTGGGGACCGGAGCAGTACTTC	CASSWGPEQYF
TRBD1	TRBV7-2	few	TRBJ2-7	14	TGTGCCAGCAGCGGGGGACAGGTGGGCTACGAGCAGTACTTC	CASSGGQVGYEQYF
NA	TRBV12-3/TRBV12-4	few	TRBJ1-1	15	TGTGCCAGCAGTTTAACAGGGATGGGGAACACTGAAGCTTTCTTT	CASSLTGMGNTEAFF
TRBD1	TRBV28	NA	TRBJ1-5	16	TGTGCCAGCAGATTGAGGGGGGGACAGGGCAATCAGCCCCAGCATTTT	CASRLRGGQGNQPQHF
NA	TRBV7-2	NA	TRBJ2-5	13	TGTGCCAGCCGACGGGGGACACAAGAGACCCAGTACTTC	CASRRGTQETQYF
TRBD1	TRBV5-1	NA	TRBJ1-2	13	TGCGCCAGCAGCCCGGGACAGAAGGATGGCTACACCTTC	CASSPGQKDGYTF
NA	TRBV18	NA	TRBJ2-2	15	TGTGCCAGCTCACCGGCCACAGGGAACACCGGGGAGCTGTTTTTT	CASSPATGNTGELFF
NA	TRBV9	NA	TRBJ1-3	14	TGTGCCAGCAGCGTACTCGGTTCTGGAAACACCATATATTTT	CASSVLGSGNTIYF
NA	TRBV6-5	few	TRBJ1-4	17	TGTGCCAGCAGTTACCTCATGTCTATCTTCGGGGATGAAAAACTGTTTTTT	CASSYLMSIFGDEKLFF
NA	TRBV18	NA	TRBJ2-6	16	TGTGCCAGCTCACCAGCTCAGGTCCCTGGGGCCAACGTCCTGACTTTC	CASSPAQVPGANVLTF
TRBD1	TRBV6-2/TRBV6-3	many	TRBJ2-6	15	TGTGCCAGCAGGCGACAGGGAACCGGGGCCAACGTCCTGACTTTC	CASRRQGTGANVLTF
NA	TRBV28	NA	TRBJ1-2	13	TGTGCCAGCAGTTCTCCAGGGTTTCGGGGCTACACCTTC	CASSSPGFRGYTF
NA	TRBV19	NA	TRBJ1-1	13	TGTGCCAGTAGGACCTATATGAACACTGAAGCTTTCTTT	CASRTYMNTEAFF
NA	TRBV6-1	NA	TRBJ1-3	14	TGTGCCAGCAGCGTCGGGGGCTCTGGAAACACCATATATTTT	CASSVGGSGNTIYF
NA	TRBV7-2	once	TRBJ1-6	12	TGTGCCAGCAGCTTCTCCCATTCACCCCTCCACTTT	CASSFSHSPLHF